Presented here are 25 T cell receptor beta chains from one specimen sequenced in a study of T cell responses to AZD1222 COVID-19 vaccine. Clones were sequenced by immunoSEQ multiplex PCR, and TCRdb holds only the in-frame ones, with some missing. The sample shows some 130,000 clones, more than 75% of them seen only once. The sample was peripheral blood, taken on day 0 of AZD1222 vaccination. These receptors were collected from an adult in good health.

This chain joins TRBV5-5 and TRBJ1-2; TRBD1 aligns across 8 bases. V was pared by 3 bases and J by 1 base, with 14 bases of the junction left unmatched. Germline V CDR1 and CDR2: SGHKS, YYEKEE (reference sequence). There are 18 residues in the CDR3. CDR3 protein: CASSSTPIRTGFNYGYTF. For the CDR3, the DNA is TGTGCCAGCAGCTCCACACCAATCAGGACAGGGTTTAACTATGGCTACACCTTC.

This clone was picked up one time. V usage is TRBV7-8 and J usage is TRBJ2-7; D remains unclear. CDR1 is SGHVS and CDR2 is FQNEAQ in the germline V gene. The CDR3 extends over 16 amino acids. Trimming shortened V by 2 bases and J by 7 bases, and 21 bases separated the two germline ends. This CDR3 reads CASSLRMADATREQYF. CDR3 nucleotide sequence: TGTGCCAGCAGCTTAAGGATGGCAGACGCTACGAGGGAGCAGTACTTC.

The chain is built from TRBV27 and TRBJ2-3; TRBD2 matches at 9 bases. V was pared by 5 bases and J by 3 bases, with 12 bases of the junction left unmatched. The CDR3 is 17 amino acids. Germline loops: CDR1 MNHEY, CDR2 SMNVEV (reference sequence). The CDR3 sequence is CASSVASTAGGTDTQYF. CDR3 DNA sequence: TGTGCCAGCAGTGTAGCTTCGACAGCGGGGGGTACAGATACGCAGTATTTT.

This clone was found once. In DNA, the CDR3 is TGTGCCAGCCCCTGGGAAAAAAGAGGTGGCAACGTCCTGACTTTC. Protein sequence: CASPWEKRGGNVLTF. This chain links TRBV7-9 with TRBJ2-6; unclear D gene. Trimming cost V 8 bases and J 9 bases, with 20 bases left between them. Germline values: CDR1 SEHNR, CDR2 FQNEAQ (reference sequence). The CDR3 sequence is 15 residues long.

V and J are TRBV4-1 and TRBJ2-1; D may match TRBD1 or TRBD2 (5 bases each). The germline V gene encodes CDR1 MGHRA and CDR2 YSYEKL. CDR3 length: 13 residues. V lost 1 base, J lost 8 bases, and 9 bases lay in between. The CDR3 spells CASSQVRDHEQFF. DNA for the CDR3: TGCGCCAGCAGCCAAGTCCGGGACCATGAGCAGTTCTTC.

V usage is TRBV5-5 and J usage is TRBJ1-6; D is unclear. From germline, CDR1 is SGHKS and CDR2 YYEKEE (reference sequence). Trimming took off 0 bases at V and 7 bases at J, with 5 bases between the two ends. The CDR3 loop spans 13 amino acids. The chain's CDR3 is CASSLGPNSPLHF. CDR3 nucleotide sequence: TGTGCCAGCAGCTTGGGCCCGAATTCACCCCTCCACTTT.

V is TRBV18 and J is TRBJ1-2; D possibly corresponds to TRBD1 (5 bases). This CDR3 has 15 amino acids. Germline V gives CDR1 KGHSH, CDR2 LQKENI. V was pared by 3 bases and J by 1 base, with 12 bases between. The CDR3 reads CASSPLGTINYGYTF. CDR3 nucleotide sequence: TGTGCCAGCTCACCTTTAGGGACGATTAACTATGGCTACACCTTC.

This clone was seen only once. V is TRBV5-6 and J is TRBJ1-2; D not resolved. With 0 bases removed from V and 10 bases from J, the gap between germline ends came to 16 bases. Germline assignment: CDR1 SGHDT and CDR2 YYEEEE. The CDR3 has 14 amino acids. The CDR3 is CASSLVEGLSAYTF. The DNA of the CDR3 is TGTGCCAGCAGCTTGGTCGAGGGTTTATCGGCCTACACCTTC. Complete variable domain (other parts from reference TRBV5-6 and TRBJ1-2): DAGVTQSPTHLIKTRGQQVTLRCSPKSGHDTVSWYQQALGQGPQFIFQYYEEEERQRGNFPDRFSGHQFPNYSSELNVNALLLGDSALYLCASSLVEGLSAYTFGSGTRLTVV.

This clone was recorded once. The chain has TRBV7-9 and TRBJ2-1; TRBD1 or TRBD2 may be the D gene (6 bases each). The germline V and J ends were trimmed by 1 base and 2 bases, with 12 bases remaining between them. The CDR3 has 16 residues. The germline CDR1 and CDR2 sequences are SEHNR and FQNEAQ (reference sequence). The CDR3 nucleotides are TGTGCCAGCAGCTTAGTTCCGGGGGCGACCTACAATGAGCAGTTCTTC. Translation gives CASSLVPGATYNEQFF. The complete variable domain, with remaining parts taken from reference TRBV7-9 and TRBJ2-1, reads DTGVSQNPRHKITKRGQNVTFRCDPISEHNRLYWYRQTLGQGPEFLTYFQNEAQLEKSRLLSDRFSAERPKGSFSTLEIQRTEQGDSAMYLCASSLVPGATYNEQFFGPGTRLTVL.

CDR3 sequence reads: CASSRGGTGENSPLHF. As DNA, the CDR3 is TGTGCCAGCAGCAGGGGAGGGACAGGGGAAAATTCACCCCTCCACTTT. The V and J genes are TRBV5-4 and TRBJ1-6; 10 bases map to TRBD1. J gave up 7 bases and V 4 bases, and 8 bases lay outside the gene matches. Germline V gene sequence: CDR1 SGHNT, CDR2 YYREEE (reference sequence). The CDR3 loop spans 16 amino acids.

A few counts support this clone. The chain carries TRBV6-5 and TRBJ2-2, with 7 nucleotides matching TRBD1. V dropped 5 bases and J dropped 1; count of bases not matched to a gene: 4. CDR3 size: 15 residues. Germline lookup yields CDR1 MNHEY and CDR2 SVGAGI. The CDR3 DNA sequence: TGTGCCAGCAGTAGATGGACAGGGAACACCGGGGAGCTGTTTTTT. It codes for CASSRWTGNTGELFF.

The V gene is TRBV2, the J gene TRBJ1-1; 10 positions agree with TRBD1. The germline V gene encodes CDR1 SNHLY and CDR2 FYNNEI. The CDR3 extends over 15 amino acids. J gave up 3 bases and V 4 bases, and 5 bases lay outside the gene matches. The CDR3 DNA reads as TGTGCCAGCAGTGGGGACAGGGGCAAGGACACTGAAGCTTTCTTT. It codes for CASSGDRGKDTEAFF.

CDR3 in amino acids: CATSATDTGTGTQYF. In DNA form, the CDR3 reads TGTGCCACCAGTGCCACGGACACCGGGACGGGGACCCAGTACTTC. The chain couples TRBV24-1 to TRBJ2-5; perhaps D is TRBD1 or TRBD2 (5 bases each). This CDR3 is built from 15 residues. Trimming shortened V by 5 bases and J by 7 bases, and 19 bases separated the two germline ends. The germline CDR1 and CDR2 sequences are KGHDR and SFDVKD.

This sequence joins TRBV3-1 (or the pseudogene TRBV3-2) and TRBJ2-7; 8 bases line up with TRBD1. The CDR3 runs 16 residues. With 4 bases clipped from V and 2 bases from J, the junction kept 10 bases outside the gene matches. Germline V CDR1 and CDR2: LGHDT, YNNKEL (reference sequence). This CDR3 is CASSLKTGVAAYEQYF. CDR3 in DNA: TGTGCCAGCAGCCTAAAGACAGGGGTAGCTGCCTACGAGCAGTACTTC.

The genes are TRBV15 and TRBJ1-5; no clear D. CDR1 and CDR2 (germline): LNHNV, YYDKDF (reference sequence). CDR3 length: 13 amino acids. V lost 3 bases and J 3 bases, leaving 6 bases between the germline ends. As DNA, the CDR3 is TGTGCCACCAGCAGGCAGCACAATCAGCCCCAGCATTTT. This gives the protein CATSRQHNQPQHF. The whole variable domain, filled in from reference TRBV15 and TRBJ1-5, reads DAMVIQNPRYQVTQFGKPVTLSCSQTLNHNVMYWYQQKSSQAPKLLFHYYDKDFNNEADTPDNFQSRRPNTSFCFLDIRSPGLGDTAMYLCATSRQHNQPQHFGDGTRLSIL.

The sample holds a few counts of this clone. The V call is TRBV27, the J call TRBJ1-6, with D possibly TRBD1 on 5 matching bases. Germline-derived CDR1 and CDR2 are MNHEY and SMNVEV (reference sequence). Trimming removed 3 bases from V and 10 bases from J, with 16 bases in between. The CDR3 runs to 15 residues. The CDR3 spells CASSFLDKLRSPLHF. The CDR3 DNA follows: TGTGCCAGCAGTTTTTTGGACAAATTGAGGTCACCCCTCCACTTT.

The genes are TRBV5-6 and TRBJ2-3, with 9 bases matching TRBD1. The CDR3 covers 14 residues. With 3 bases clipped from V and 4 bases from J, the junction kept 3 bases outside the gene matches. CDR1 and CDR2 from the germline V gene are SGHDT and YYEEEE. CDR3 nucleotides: TGTGCCAGCAGCTGGGACAGGGCTTCAGATACGCAGTATTTT. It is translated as CASSWDRASDTQYF.

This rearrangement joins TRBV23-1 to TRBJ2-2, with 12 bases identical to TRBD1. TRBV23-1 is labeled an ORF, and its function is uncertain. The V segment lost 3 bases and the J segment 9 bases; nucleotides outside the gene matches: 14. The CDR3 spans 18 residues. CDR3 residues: CASSHPTWDRGLLRELFF. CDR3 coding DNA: TGCGCCAGCAGTCATCCTACTTGGGACAGGGGGCTTCTAAGGGAGCTGTTTTTT.

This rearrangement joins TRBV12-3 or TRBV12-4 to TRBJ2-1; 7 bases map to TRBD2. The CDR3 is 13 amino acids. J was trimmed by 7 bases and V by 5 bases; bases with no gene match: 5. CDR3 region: CASSGRRGNEQFF. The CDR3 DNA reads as TGTGCCAGCAGTGGGAGGCGGGGGAATGAGCAGTTCTTC.

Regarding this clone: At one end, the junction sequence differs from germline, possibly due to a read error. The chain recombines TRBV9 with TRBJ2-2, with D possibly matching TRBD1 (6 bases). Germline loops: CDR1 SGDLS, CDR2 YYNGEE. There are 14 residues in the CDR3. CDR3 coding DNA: TGTGCCAGCAGTGTGACAGGCAACATCGGGGAGCTGTTTTTT. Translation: CASSVTGNIGELFF.

The CDR3 nucleotides are TGTGCCAGCAGTGAAGAACAGGGAGGGGGTTCTAACTATGGCTACACCTTC. Amino acids: CASSEEQGGGSNYGYTF. The rearrangement joins TRBV6-4 to TRBJ1-2; D might be TRBD1 (6 bases). CDR3 length: 17 amino acids. The V end lost 3 bases, the J end lost 0 bases, and 17 bases lay between the germline ends. Germline CDR1 is MRHNA and CDR2 is SNTAGT.

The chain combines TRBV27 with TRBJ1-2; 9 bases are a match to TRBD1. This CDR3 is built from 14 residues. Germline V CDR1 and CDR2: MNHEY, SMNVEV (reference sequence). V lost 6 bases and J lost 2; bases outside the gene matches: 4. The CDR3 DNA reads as TGTGCCAGCAGGCGGGACAGGGAAAACTATGGCTACACCTTC. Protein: CASRRDRENYGYTF.

CDR3 in amino acids: CASRTGTGEEKLFF. CDR3 sequence (DNA): TGTGCCAGCAGAACCGGGACAGGGGAGGAAAAACTGTTTTTT. The gene calls are TRBV2 and TRBJ1-4; 10 bases align to TRBD1. With 6 bases clipped from V and 8 bases from J, the junction kept 6 bases outside the gene matches. This CDR3 comprises 14 residues. CDR1 SNHLY and CDR2 FYNNEI come from the germline V gene. Full variable domain (outside the CDR3, taken from reference TRBV2 and TRBJ1-4): EPEVTQTPSHQVTQMGQEVILRCVPISNHLYFYWYRQILGQKVEFLVSFYNNEISEKSEIFDDQFSVERPDGSNFTLKIRSTKLEDSAMYFCASRTGTGEEKLFFGSGTQLSVL.

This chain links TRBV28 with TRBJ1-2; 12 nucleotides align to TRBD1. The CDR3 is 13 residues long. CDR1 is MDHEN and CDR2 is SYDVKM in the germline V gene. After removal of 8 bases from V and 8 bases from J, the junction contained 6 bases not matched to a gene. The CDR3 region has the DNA TGTGCCAGCGGGACAGGGGGCTCGGTAGGCTACACCTTC. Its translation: CASGTGGSVGYTF.

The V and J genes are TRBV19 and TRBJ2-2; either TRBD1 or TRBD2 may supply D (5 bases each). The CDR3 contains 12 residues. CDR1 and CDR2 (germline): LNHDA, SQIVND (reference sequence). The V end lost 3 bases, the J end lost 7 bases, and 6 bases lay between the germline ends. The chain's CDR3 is CASSMGDGELFF. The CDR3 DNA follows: TGTGCCAGTAGTATGGGGGACGGGGAGCTGTTTTTT.